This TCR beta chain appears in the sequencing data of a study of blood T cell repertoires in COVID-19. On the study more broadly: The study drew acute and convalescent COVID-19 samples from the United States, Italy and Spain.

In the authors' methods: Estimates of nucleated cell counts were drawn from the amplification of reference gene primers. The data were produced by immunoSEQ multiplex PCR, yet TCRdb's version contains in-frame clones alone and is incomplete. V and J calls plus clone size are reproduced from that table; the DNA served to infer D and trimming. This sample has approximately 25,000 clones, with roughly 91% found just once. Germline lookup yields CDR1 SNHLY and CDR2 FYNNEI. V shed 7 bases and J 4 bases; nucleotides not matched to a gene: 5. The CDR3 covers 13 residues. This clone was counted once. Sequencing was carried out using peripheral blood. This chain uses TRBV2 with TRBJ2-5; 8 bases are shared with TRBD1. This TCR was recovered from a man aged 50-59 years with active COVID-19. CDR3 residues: CASIQGARETQYF. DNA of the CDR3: TGTGCCAGCATTCAGGGGGCGCGAGAGACCCAGTACTTC.